Listed below are T cell receptor beta chains from one sample, sequenced in a study of beta chain features in type 1 diabetes. Using immunoSEQ multiplex PCR, the repertoire was profiled, and TCRdb retains in-frame clones only, with some absent. The data show around 100,000 clones, 25% to 35% seen once. Sequenced: central memory CD4+ T cells from blood. Every receptor here comes from a woman between 18 and 29 years old with type 1 diabetes. Both conserved end residues are part of each CDR3. The order of the fields is J gene, clone size, V gene, CDR3 protein. Clone sizes are given selectively: once, few, many, or a class where the clone is expanded.

TRBJ1-3	few	TRBV4-3	CASSQERGWTIYF
TRBJ1-3	-	TRBV6-1	CASSDPTGVTGNTIYF
TRBJ2-2	many	TRBV4-3	CASSQGLATGELFF
TRBJ2-5	-	TRBV9	CASSARGGGSEETQYF
TRBJ2-1	-	TRBV12-5	CASGFGTRDNNEQFF
TRBJ1-5	few	TRBV10-3	CATRDRAVFQPQHF
TRBJ2-1	-	TRBV10-3	CAISKAGVDEQFF
TRBJ2-3	-	TRBV27	CASSSWQGADTQYF
TRBJ2-3	few	TRBV11-2	CASTPGLSTDTQYF
TRBJ1-2	many	TRBV30	CARSSGKVNGYTF
TRBJ1-2	-	TRBV18	CASSTGQAGGYTF
TRBJ2-3	-	TRBV5-1	CASSPGGKRPDTQYF
TRBJ2-7	-	TRBV10-3	CAIGSQQSSYEQYF
TRBJ2-1	few	TRBV6-6	CASSYVAGGLGEQFF
TRBJ2-2	few	TRBV4-2	CASSQDWGSGSRTGELFF
TRBJ1-2	-	TRBV7-9	CASSSVNSGGYGYTF
TRBJ2-7	-	TRBV9	CASSVGTATYEQYF
TRBJ2-2	-	TRBV7-9	CASSRGLASGELFF